The entry below describes one TCR beta chain. Generated by immunoSEQ multiplex PCR, the TCRdb table keeps only in-frame clones and is missing some. The table shows tens of thousands of clones, with approximately 91% occurring only once. The CDR3 loop spans 15 amino acids. CDR1 and CDR2 from the germline V gene are LNHNV and YYDKDF (reference sequence). Trimming removed 0 bases at V and 0 bases at J, with 8 bases between. These data are taken from a study of control samples from healthy donors and cancer patients. The receptor was isolated from a woman aged 45-60 years with colorectal cancer. Sequenced input: PBMCs. V gene TRBV15 combines with J gene TRBJ1-2, with D uncertain. In nucleotides, the CDR3 is TGTGCCACCAGCAGAGATACCAGATCTAACTATGGCTACACCTTC. It codes for CATSRDTRSNYGYTF.